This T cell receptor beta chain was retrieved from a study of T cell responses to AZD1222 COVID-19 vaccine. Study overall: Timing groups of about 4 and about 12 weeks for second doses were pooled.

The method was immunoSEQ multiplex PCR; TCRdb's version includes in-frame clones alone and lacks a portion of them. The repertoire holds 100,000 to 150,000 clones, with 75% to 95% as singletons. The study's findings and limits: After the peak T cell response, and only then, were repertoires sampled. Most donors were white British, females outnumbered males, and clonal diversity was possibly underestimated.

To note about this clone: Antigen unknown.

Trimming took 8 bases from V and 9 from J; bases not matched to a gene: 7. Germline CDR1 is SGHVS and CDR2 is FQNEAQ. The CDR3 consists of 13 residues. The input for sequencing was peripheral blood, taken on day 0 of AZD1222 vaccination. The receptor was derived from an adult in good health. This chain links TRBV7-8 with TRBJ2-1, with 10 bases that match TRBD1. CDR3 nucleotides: TGTGCCAGCCTCCGGGACAGGGGTGGTGAGCAGTTCTTC. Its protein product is CASLRDRGGEQFF. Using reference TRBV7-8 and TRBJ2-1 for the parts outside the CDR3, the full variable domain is GAGVSQSPRYKVAKRGQDVALRCDPISGHVSLFWYQQALGQGPEFLTYFQNEAQLDKSGLPSDRFFAERPEGSVSTLKIQRTQQEDSAVYLCASLRDRGGEQFFGPGTRLTVL.